This TCR beta chain comes out of a study of cytomegalovirus exposure and HLA in healthy donors. The validation cohort, a group of roughly 120 subjects, included the donors and was separate from the approximately 650-subject first cohort. Comments on this clone: Its antigen is not identified.

Overall study findings and caveats: Later, an analysis found that TCR clusters from the first cohort tended to co-occur in the approximately 130 validation repertoires. Most observed TCR sequences were rare, whereas some public TCRs were detected in many donors. According to the study, some 160 TCR beta chains were cytomegalovirus-associated.

Data came from immunoSEQ multiplex PCR; TCRdb stores just in-frame clones and leaves some out. The sample holds 280,000 or so clones, more than 75% seen once. This receptor was identified in a woman younger than 30 in good health and CMV-seronegative. Source material: PBMCs.

The CDR3 nucleotides are TGTGCCAGCAGCAGATCCGGACAGGAGAATGAAAAACTGTTTTTT. Its protein product is CASSRSGQENEKLFF. The rearrangement uses TRBV2 and TRBJ1-4, with 7 positions matching TRBD1. This CDR3 spans 15 amino acids. The V and J ends lost 6 bases and 5 bases, in that order; junction bases with no gene match: 9. The germline V gene has CDR1 SNHLY and CDR2 FYNNEI.